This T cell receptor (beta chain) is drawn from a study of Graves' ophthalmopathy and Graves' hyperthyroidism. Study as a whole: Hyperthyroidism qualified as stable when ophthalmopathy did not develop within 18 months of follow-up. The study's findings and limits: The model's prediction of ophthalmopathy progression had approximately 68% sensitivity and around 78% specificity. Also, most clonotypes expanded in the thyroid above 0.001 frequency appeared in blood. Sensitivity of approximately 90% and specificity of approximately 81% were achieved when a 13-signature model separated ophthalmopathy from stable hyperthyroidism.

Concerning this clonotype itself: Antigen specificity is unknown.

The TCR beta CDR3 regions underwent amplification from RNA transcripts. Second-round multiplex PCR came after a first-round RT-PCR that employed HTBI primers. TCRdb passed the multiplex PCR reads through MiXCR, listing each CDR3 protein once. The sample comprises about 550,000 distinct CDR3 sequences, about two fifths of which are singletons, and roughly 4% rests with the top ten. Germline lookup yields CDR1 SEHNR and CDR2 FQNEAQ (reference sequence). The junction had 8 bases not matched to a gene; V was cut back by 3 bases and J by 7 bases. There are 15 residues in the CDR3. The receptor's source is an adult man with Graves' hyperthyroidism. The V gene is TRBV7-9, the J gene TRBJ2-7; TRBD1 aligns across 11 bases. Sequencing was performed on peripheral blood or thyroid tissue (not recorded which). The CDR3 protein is CASSFRDRGVREQYF. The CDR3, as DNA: TGTGCCAGCAGCTTCCGGGACAGGGGGGTACGGGAGCAGTACTTC.